The 8 T cell receptor beta chains below were found in one sample sequenced in a study of T cell repertoires in cytomegalovirus infection. Each CDR3 protein gets one entry after TCRdb re-called the reads with MiXCR. The table shows 150,000 to 200,000 distinct CDR3 sequences, with roughly 27% occurring only once. Source material: PBMCs. The receptor source for this set is a human donor in good health (CMV status not recorded). Some clones in this sample may be carry-over from other donors' samples.

This clonotype has ten or more counts. The CDR3 sequence: CASSFSGSSSYNEQFF. CDR3 DNA sequence: TGTGCCAGCAGCTTTAGCGGGTCTAGCTCCTACAATGAGCAGTTCTTC. The chain uses TRBV7-2 and TRBJ2-1; 7 bases agree with TRBD2. Germline V gives CDR1 SGHTA, CDR2 FQGNSA. Trimming cost V 3 bases and J 0 bases; bases outside gene matches: 5. This CDR3 contains 16 residues.

V and J are TRBV2 and TRBJ1-5; the match to TRBD1 covers 7 bases. The ends lost 7 bases at V and 4 bases at J; junction bases unmatched: 7. The CDR3 loop spans 14 amino acids. Germline V gene sequence: CDR1 SNHLY, CDR2 FYNNEI. CDR3 DNA: TGTGCCAGCACCGCAGGGGGTAGGAATCAGCCCCAGCATTTT. Translation: CASTAGGRNQPQHF.

This clonotype appeared a few times. This chain joins TRBV4-1 and TRBJ1-1, with 8 bases fitting TRBD1. Germline V CDR1 and CDR2: MGHRA, YSYEKL. After removal of 4 bases from V and 1 base from J, the junction contained 11 bases not matched to a gene. CDR3 length: 17 amino acids. The CDR3 DNA sequence: TGCGCCAGCAGCCGCCCCACAGGGGGGGGGGAGAACACTGAAGCTTTCTTT. Translated, it gives CASSRPTGGGENTEAFF.

This clonotype was detected only once. This sequence joins TRBV7-4 and TRBJ1-2; D might be TRBD1 (5 bases). The germline gives CDR1 SGHVT, CDR2 SQSDAQ. The V and J ends lost 5 bases and 8 bases respectively, with 15 bases between them. The CDR3 runs to 13 residues. The CDR3 sequence: CASSPGLARGYTF. DNA of the CDR3: TGTGCCAGCAGCCCGGGACTGGCTAGGGGCTACACCTTC. The full variable domain, its missing parts supplied by reference TRBV7-4 and TRBJ1-2, is GAGVSQSPRYKVAKRGRDVALRCDSISGHVTLYWYRQTLGQGSEVLTYSQSDAQRDKSGRPSGRFSAERPERSVSTLKIQRTEQGDSAVYLCASSPGLARGYTFGSGTRLTVV.

V and J are TRBV6-5 and TRBJ2-2; 7 positions match TRBD2. The trim removed 5 bases at V and 1 base at J, leaving 4 bases unmatched. The CDR3 contains 15 residues. From germline, CDR1 is MNHEY and CDR2 SVGAGI. The DNA of the CDR3 is TGTGCCAGCAGTAAGGCGGGGGAGAACACCGGGGAGCTGTTTTTT. Translated: CASSKAGENTGELFF.

There are a few counts of this clonotype. This chain joins TRBV29-1 and TRBJ2-1, with D unresolved. Trimming cost V 4 bases and J 4 bases, with 8 bases left between them. CDR3 size: 12 residues. Germline CDR1 SQVTM, CDR2 ANQGSEA. The CDR3 reads CSVVDGYNEQFF. CDR3 DNA sequence: TGCAGCGTTGTCGACGGGTACAATGAGCAGTTCTTC.

The V and J genes are TRBV25-1 and TRBJ2-7; D not certain. Germline V CDR1 and CDR2: MGHDK, SYGVNS. The CDR3 consists of 16 residues. V dropped 7 bases and J dropped 4 bases, with 23 bases sitting between them. The CDR3 bases are TGTGCCAGCACCGAAATAGACACCTATGATGTGTACGAGCAGTACTTC. It is translated as CASTEIDTYDVYEQYF.

The chain combines TRBV12-3 or TRBV12-4 with TRBJ1-2; D is undetermined. Deletions cut 2 bases from V and 8 bases from J, with 12 bases between. The CDR3 length is 13 residues. The chain's CDR3 is CASSLQYAWGYTF. The CDR3 DNA reads as TGTGCCAGCAGTTTACAGTATGCGTGGGGCTACACCTTC.